A single sample is the source of the 14 T cell receptor beta chains below, sequenced in a study of blood T cell repertoires in COVID-19. The method was immunoSEQ multiplex PCR; TCRdb's version includes in-frame clones alone and lacks a portion of them. The sample has 380,000 or so clones, roughly 90% seen once. The specimen was peripheral blood. All receptors come from a man in his forties with acute or convalescent COVID-19.

This chain connects TRBV13 to TRBJ1-6; 9 nucleotides agree with TRBD1. The CDR3 has 18 residues. CDR1 PRHDT and CDR2 FYEKMQ come from the germline V gene (reference sequence). V lost 3 bases to trimming and J lost 1 base; unmatched junction nucleotides: 7. Written as DNA, the CDR3 is TGTGCCAGCAGCTTCCTGAGGGACAGGGATTCCTATAATTCACCCCTCCACTTT. This translates into CASSFLRDRDSYNSPLHF.

The genes are TRBV28 and TRBJ1-2; no clear D. The CDR3 loop spans 14 amino acids. Germline V gene lookup returns CDR1 MDHEN and CDR2 SYDVKM. Trimming removed 3 bases at V and 1 base at J, with 9 bases between. CDR3 region: CASSFERYNYGYTF. The CDR3 DNA reads TGTGCCAGCAGTTTTGAGCGATATAACTATGGCTACACCTTC.

About this clone itself: One junction end does not reproduce the germline sequence, and a read error may be involved. The rearrangement joins TRBV30 to TRBJ1-6; 7 bases match TRBD1. The CDR3 is 13 residues long. From germline, CDR1 is GTSNPN and CDR2 SVGIG (reference sequence). The CDR3 DNA sequence: TGTGCCTGGAGCGAGACGAGGGGGGACAGAGTATTATTT. Translation gives CAWSETRGDRVLF.

V and J are TRBV13 and TRBJ2-1, with D perhaps matching TRBD1 (5 bases). Looked up from germline, CDR1 is PRHDT and CDR2 is FYEKMQ (reference sequence). Trimming cost V 3 bases and J 4 bases, with 13 bases left between them. This CDR3 spans 15 amino acids. CDR3: CASSFATDRYNEQFF. The DNA for the CDR3 is TGTGCCAGCAGCTTCGCGACAGACCGATACAATGAGCAGTTCTTC.

V usage is TRBV10-3 and J usage is TRBJ2-3; TRBD2 agrees at 14 bases. V lost 10 bases, J lost 6 bases, and 12 bases stayed unmatched. CDR1 and CDR2 from the germline V gene are ENHRY and SYGVKD. The CDR3 sequence is 16 residues long. The CDR3 DNA is TGTGCCACGGGGACTAGCGGGGGTCCTTTAGTTGATACGCAGTATTTT. It encodes CATGTSGGPLVDTQYF.

V gene TRBV15 combines with J gene TRBJ1-2; TRBD1 aligns across 11 bases. This CDR3 is built from 19 residues. Looked up from germline, CDR1 is LNHNV and CDR2 is YYDKDF (reference sequence). J gave up 4 bases and V 5 bases, and 18 bases lay outside the gene matches. This CDR3 reads CATSAGLGQGARYGYGYTF. As DNA, the CDR3 is TGTGCCACCAGCGCTGGACTAGGACAGGGGGCGCGATATGGCTATGGCTACACCTTC.

The chain joins TRBV12-3 or TRBV12-4 to TRBJ2-7, with TRBD2 as a possible D gene (5 bases). V lost 6 bases, J lost 7 bases, and 16 bases lay in between. This CDR3 region has 13 residues. The CDR3 region has the DNA TGTGCCAGCAGCCCCGTCCCCGGGGTTGAGCAGTACTTC. Protein: CASSPVPGVEQYF.

This rearrangement joins TRBV6-6 to TRBJ2-4; the match to TRBD1 covers 9 bases. CDR1 is MNHNY, CDR2 SVGAGI, per germline (reference sequence). This CDR3 has 15 amino acids. The ends lost 5 bases at V and 8 bases at J; junction bases unmatched: 10. The CDR3 loop is CASSTIRDRVYIQYF. CDR3 DNA sequence: TGTGCCAGCAGTACGATCCGGGACAGGGTGTACATTCAGTACTTC.

The rearrangement uses TRBV5-5 and TRBJ1-1; D perhaps matches TRBD1 (5 bases). The CDR3 totals 15 residues. Trimming took 3 bases from V and 0 from J, leaving 12 bases between them. Looked up from germline, CDR1 is SGHKS and CDR2 is YYEKEE (reference sequence). CDR3 residues: CASSSNRKMNTEAFF. In nucleotides, the CDR3 is TGTGCCAGCAGCTCAAACAGGAAGATGAACACTGAAGCTTTCTTT.

The chain couples TRBV6-5 to TRBJ1-2; 8 nucleotides match TRBD1. CDR1 and CDR2 from the germline V gene are MNHEY and SVGAGI. Trimming removed 2 bases from V and 7 bases from J; junction bases left unmatched: 6. The CDR3 is made up of 14 amino acids. The CDR3 loop is CASSYPRGQGGYTF. The CDR3 nucleotides are TGTGCCAGCAGTTACCCCAGGGGGCAGGGTGGCTACACCTTC.

The CDR3 DNA reads as TGTGCCAGCAGACCTAGCGGGAATTACGAGCAGTACTTC. Residues: CASRPSGNYEQYF. The chain employs TRBV7-9 and TRBJ2-7; 9 bases fit TRBD2. The V gene end was trimmed by 6 bases and the J gene end by 4 bases; junction bases not matched to a gene: 4. This CDR3 spans 13 amino acids. Germline CDR1 SEHNR, CDR2 FQNEAQ (reference sequence).

This sequence joins TRBV9 and TRBJ1-3, with 7 bases that match TRBD1. Germline V gene lookup returns CDR1 SGDLS and CDR2 YYNGEE. The CDR3 consists of 16 residues. V lost 2 bases, J lost 0 bases, and 5 bases stayed unmatched. The CDR3 loop is CASSVGQVVSGNTIYF. The CDR3 DNA reads TGTGCCAGCAGCGTTGGACAGGTCGTCTCTGGAAACACCATATATTTT.

The chain has TRBV28 and TRBJ2-7; TRBD1 matches at 9 bases. The CDR3 is made up of 16 amino acids. Germline CDR1 MDHEN, CDR2 SYDVKM. The V and J ends lost 2 bases and 4 bases, in that order; junction bases with no gene match: 9. DNA of the CDR3: TGTGCCAGCAGTTTAAGCGGGACAGGGAAACTTTACGAGCAGTACTTC. It translates to CASSLSGTGKLYEQYF.

The chain uses TRBV12-3 or TRBV12-4 and TRBJ1-5; 7 bases map to TRBD1. The CDR3 covers 13 residues. V was clipped by 8 bases and J by 6 bases; unmatched bases: 7. The CDR3 loop is CASGKGAGQPQHF. DNA for the CDR3: TGTGCCAGCGGTAAGGGGGCGGGTCAGCCCCAGCATTTT.